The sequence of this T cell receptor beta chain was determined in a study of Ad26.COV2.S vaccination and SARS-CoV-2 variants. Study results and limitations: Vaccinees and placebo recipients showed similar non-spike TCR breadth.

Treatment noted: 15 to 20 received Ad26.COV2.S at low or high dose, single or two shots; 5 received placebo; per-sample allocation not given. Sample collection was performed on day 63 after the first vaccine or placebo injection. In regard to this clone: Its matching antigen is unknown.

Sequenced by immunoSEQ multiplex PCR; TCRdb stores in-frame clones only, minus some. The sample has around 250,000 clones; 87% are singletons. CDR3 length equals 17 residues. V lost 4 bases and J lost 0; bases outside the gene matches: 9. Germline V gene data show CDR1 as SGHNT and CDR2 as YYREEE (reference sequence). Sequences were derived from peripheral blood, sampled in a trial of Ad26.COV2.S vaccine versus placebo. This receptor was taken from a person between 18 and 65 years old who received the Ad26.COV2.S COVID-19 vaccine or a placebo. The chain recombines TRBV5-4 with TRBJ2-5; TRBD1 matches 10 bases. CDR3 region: CASSTGQGDRYQETQYF. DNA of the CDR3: TGTGCCAGCAGCACAGGACAGGGGGACAGGTACCAAGAGACCCAGTACTTC.